The 9 T cell receptor beta chains below were found in one sample sequenced in a study of shared T cell receptors in the human thymus. Sequencing used immunoSEQ multiplex PCR; TCRdb keeps in-frame clones, though not all of them. The sample includes about 610,000 clones, approximately 88% seen only once; the top ten take around 0.0099%. The data also belong to a second study, concerning human thymus T cells.

Material: thymocytes. These receptors were obtained from a boy under two years old with a congenital heart defect.

V is TRBV11-1 and J is TRBJ2-7, with 10 bases lining up with TRBD2. V gave up 5 bases and J gave up 2 bases; unmatched junction bases: 6. The CDR3 is made up of 15 amino acids. Germline values: CDR1 SGHAT, CDR2 FQDESV (reference sequence). CDR3 nucleotide sequence: TGTGCCAGCAGCCTAGGACTAGCGGACCCCTACGAGCAGTACTTC. Protein sequence: CASSLGLADPYEQYF.

The chain has TRBV30 and TRBJ2-3, with 11 bases matching TRBD2. The germline V gene encodes CDR1 GTSNPN and CDR2 SVGIG (reference sequence). The V segment lost 5 bases and the J segment 10 bases; nucleotides outside the gene matches: 11. CDR3 size: 14 residues. The DNA of the CDR3 is TGTGCCTGGGGTACTAGCGGGAGTGTCCGGGCGCAGTATTTT. Amino acids: CAWGTSGSVRAQYF.

The gene calls are TRBV13 and TRBJ2-5; 8 positions agree with TRBD1. The CDR3 spans 15 residues. Germline loops: CDR1 PRHDT, CDR2 FYEKMQ (reference sequence). V was pared by 5 bases and J by 5 bases, with 10 bases of the junction left unmatched. The CDR3 DNA reads as TGTGCCAGCAGCAAAACGGGACAGGCGAAGGAGACCCAGTACTTC. It specifies CASSKTGQAKETQYF.

The chain combines TRBV7-8 with TRBJ2-3, with 8 bases fitting TRBD1. Germline-derived CDR1 and CDR2 are SGHVS and FQNEAQ. The CDR3 runs to 18 residues. V gave up 2 bases and J gave up 2 bases; unmatched junction bases: 12. The CDR3 spells CASSLYFRRDRTTDTQYF. The CDR3 nucleotides read TGTGCCAGCAGCTTATATTTCCGACGGGACAGGACCACAGATACGCAGTATTTT.

The chain employs TRBV6-1 and TRBJ2-5; no definite D call. CDR3 length: 16 residues. V was clipped by 3 bases and J by 4 bases, with 18 bases between them. The germline gives CDR1 MNHNS, CDR2 SASEGT. The CDR3 region is CASSDLQEPAGETQYF. CDR3 coding DNA: TGTGCCAGCAGTGATCTTCAGGAACCTGCTGGAGAGACCCAGTACTTC.

The genes are TRBV6-5 and TRBJ1-2, with 9 bases lining up with TRBD1. The CDR3 is 15 amino acids. After removal of 2 bases from V and 5 bases from J, the junction contained 6 bases not matched to a gene. The germline V gene has CDR1 MNHEY and CDR2 SVGAGI. CDR3 coding DNA: TGTGCCAGCAGTTACGCCACCGGGACAGGGTATGGCTACACCTTC. This codes for CASSYATGTGYGYTF.

The chain is built from TRBV18 and TRBJ2-2, with TRBD2 identical over 8 bases. The V segment lost 8 bases and the J segment 4 bases; nucleotides outside the gene matches: 9. CDR3 length: 15 residues. The germline V gene encodes CDR1 KGHSH and CDR2 LQKENI. The CDR3 coding sequence is TGTGCCAGCAGCGGACTAGCAGGAGCCACCGGGGAGCTGTTTTTT. Protein sequence: CASSGLAGATGELFF.

The CDR3 nucleotides are TGTGCCAGCAGCTTAGGGCGGAACAATGAGCAGTTCTTC. It codes for CASSLGRNNEQFF. V is TRBV7-9 and J is TRBJ2-1; D gene ambiguous. This CDR3 contains 13 residues. Germline V CDR1 and CDR2: SEHNR, FQNEAQ (reference sequence). The germline V and J ends were trimmed by 1 base and 5 bases, with 6 bases remaining between them.

J is TRBJ1-2 and V is TRBV18, with no clear D. The CDR3 runs 15 residues. Germline CDR1 and CDR2: KGHSH and LQKENI. V was cut by 3 bases and J by 6 bases, with 17 bases left in between. DNA for the CDR3: TGTGCCAGCTCACCGCTGTTAGGAGATGCGGATGGCTACACCTTC. Translating it yields CASSPLLGDADGYTF.